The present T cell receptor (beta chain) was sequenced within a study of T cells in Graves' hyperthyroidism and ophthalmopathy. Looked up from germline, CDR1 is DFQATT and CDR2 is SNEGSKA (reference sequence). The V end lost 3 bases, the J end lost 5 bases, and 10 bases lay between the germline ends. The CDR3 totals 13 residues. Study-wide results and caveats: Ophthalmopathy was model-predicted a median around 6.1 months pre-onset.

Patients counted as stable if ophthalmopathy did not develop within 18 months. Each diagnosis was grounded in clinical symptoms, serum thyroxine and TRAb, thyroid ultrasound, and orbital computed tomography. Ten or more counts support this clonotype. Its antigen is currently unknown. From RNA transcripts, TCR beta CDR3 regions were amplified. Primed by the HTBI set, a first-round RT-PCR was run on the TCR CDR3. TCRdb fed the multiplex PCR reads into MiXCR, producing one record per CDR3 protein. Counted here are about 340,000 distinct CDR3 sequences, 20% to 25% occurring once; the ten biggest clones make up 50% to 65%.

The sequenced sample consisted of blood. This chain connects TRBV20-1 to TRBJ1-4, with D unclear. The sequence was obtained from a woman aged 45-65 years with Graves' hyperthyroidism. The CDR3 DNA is TGCAGTGCTAGGACGGGTGCCAATGAAAAACTGTTTTTT. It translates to CSARTGANEKLFF.